The 24 T cell receptor beta chains in this list originate from one sample, sequenced in a study of blood T cell repertoires in COVID-19. Using immunoSEQ multiplex PCR, the repertoire was profiled, and TCRdb retains in-frame clones only, with some absent. The sample shows approximately 300,000 clones, 75% to 95% of them seen only once. The sequenced sample consisted of peripheral blood. The source of these receptors is a woman aged 30 to 39 with COVID-19, enrolled during active disease.

The chain employs TRBV11-2 and TRBJ1-6; TRBD1 agrees at 7 bases. The CDR3 extends over 15 amino acids. Germline lookup yields CDR1 SGHAT and CDR2 FQNNGV. V dropped 5 bases and J dropped 1; count of bases not matched to a gene: 2. CDR3 residues: CASSPGGSYNSPLHF. CDR3 coding DNA: TGTGCCAGCAGCCCAGGGGGTTCCTATAATTCACCCCTCCACTTT.

The V gene is TRBV7-8, the J gene TRBJ1-1; 8 bases fit TRBD1. The germline V gene encodes CDR1 SGHVS and CDR2 FQNEAQ. The CDR3 is 15 residues long. V was clipped by 3 bases and J by 4 bases; unmatched bases: 7. CDR3 residues: CASSFDRGLGTEAFF. In nucleotides, the CDR3 is TGTGCCAGCAGCTTTGACAGGGGACTGGGCACTGAAGCTTTCTTT.

The J gene is TRBJ2-7, the V gene TRBV10-2, with D possibly being TRBD2 (6 bases). This CDR3 contains 16 residues. Germline V gene lookup returns CDR1 WSHSY and CDR2 SAAADI. V lost 0 bases and J lost 3, with 15 bases in between. The CDR3 loop is CASSESGKPGDYEQYF. The CDR3 DNA sequence: TGCGCCAGCAGTGAGTCGGGCAAGCCGGGGGACTACGAGCAGTACTTC.

This sequence joins TRBV5-8 and TRBJ1-5; D is ambiguous. This CDR3 region has 14 residues. Trimming left V 2 bases short and J 3 bases short, with 9 bases between. Per germline, CDR1 SGHTS and CDR2 YDEGEE. The CDR3: CASSFPDTNQPQHF. The CDR3 bases are TGTGCCAGCAGCTTCCCAGATACCAATCAGCCCCAGCATTTT.

This chain links TRBV19 with TRBJ2-3; a possible D gene is TRBD2 (5 bases). Germline assignment: CDR1 LNHDA and CDR2 SQIVND (reference sequence). Trimming removed 5 bases at V and 2 bases at J, with 5 bases between. CDR3 length equals 12 residues. The chain's CDR3 is CASSGLTDTQYF. The DNA for the CDR3 is TGTGCCAGTAGTGGACTCACAGATACGCAGTATTTT.

The chain employs TRBV2 and TRBJ1-5, with 9 bases that match TRBD1. This CDR3 is built from 14 residues. With V trimmed by 5 bases and J by 4 bases, 3 bases remained unmatched. Germline V gives CDR1 SNHLY, CDR2 FYNNEI. The chain's CDR3 is CASSRGQGNQPQHF. The DNA of the CDR3 is TGTGCCAGCAGTAGGGGACAGGGAAATCAGCCCCAGCATTTT.

The chain couples TRBV5-5 to TRBJ1-5, with TRBD1 matching 7 bases. With 3 bases clipped from V and 1 base from J, the junction kept 1 base outside the gene matches. This CDR3 comprises 14 residues. The germline V gene encodes CDR1 SGHKS and CDR2 YYEKEE (reference sequence). CDR3 sequence reads: CASSSGQSNQPQHF. In nucleotides, the CDR3 is TGTGCCAGCAGCTCGGGACAGAGCAATCAGCCCCAGCATTTT.

The chain joins TRBV7-8 to TRBJ1-2; 7 bases are a match to TRBD1. Germline V gene lookup returns CDR1 SGHVS and CDR2 FQNEAQ. Unmatched junction bases numbered 10, after V lost 0 bases and J lost 6 bases. The length of the CDR3 is 16 residues. The CDR3 region has the DNA TGTGCCAGCAGCTTAGCGTGGGGCAGGGGGGTAGATGGCTACACCTTC. Its protein product is CASSLAWGRGVDGYTF.

The gene calls are TRBV29-1 and TRBJ2-7; D is unclear. With 2 bases removed from V and 3 bases from J, the gap between germline ends came to 5 bases. The CDR3 is 11 residues long. Per the germline V gene, CDR1 is SQVTM and CDR2 is ANQGSEA. The CDR3 DNA sequence: TGCAGCGTTGAAATCAGCTACGAGCAGTACTTC. Protein sequence: CSVEISYEQYF.

The chain recombines TRBV28 with TRBJ1-6, with a possible D match to TRBD1 (6 bases). V was pared by 6 bases and J by 10 bases, with 22 bases between. The CDR3 runs to 16 residues. Germline lookup yields CDR1 MDHEN and CDR2 SYDVKM. CDR3 amino acids: CASRIPGLGGYSPLHF. The DNA for the CDR3 is TGTGCCAGCAGGATCCCGGGGTTAGGGGGATACTCACCCCTCCACTTT. The whole variable domain, remainder taken from reference TRBV28 and TRBJ1-6, is DVKVTQSSRYLVKRTGEKVFLECVQDMDHENMFWYRQDPGLGLRLIYFSYDVKMKEKGDIPEGYSVSREKKERFSLILESASTNQTSMYLCASRIPGLGGYSPLHFGNGTRLTVT.

The chain is built from TRBV5-8 and TRBJ2-1; tentative D call: TRBD1 (6 bases). Between the trimmed V and J ends, which lost 4 bases and 15 bases, there was a span of 14 bases. Germline lookup yields CDR1 SGHTS and CDR2 YDEGEE. This CDR3 contains 11 residues. The DNA of the CDR3 is TGTGCCAGCAGCCGGACAGTCACCCGGTTCTTC. Translation: CASSRTVTRFF.

The V and J genes are TRBV7-9 and TRBJ2-7; TRBD1 agrees at 11 bases. V trimming: 5 bases; J trimming: 4 bases; junction bases outside the gene matches: 7. Germline lookup yields CDR1 SEHNR and CDR2 FQNEAQ (reference sequence). The CDR3 is 15 amino acids. The CDR3 bases are TGTGCCAGCAGCCACCGGGACAGGGGGACTTACGAGCAGTACTTC. Translated, it gives CASSHRDRGTYEQYF. Together with reference TRBV7-9 and TRBJ2-7, the CDR3 gives the full variable domain: DTGVSQNPRHKITKRGQNVTFRCDPISEHNRLYWYRQTLGQGPEFLTYFQNEAQLEKSRLLSDRFSAERPKGSFSTLEIQRTEQGDSAMYLCASSHRDRGTYEQYFGPGTRLTVT.

This chain connects TRBV6-1 to TRBJ1-2; TRBD1 is a possible D gene (5 bases). The CDR3 runs to 14 residues. In germline, CDR1 is MNHNS, CDR2 SASEGT. Trimming left V 2 bases short and J 4 bases short, with 11 bases between. DNA for the CDR3: TGTGCCAGCAGTGAATTGGACATTCTCTATGGCTACACCTTC. Translated, it gives CASSELDILYGYTF.

This clone was detected only a few times. V is TRBV6-6 and J is TRBJ2-7, with 14 bases fitting TRBD2. V shed 6 bases, J shed 1 base, and the junction held 5 bases outside the gene matches. The germline gives CDR1 MNHNY, CDR2 SVGAGI (reference sequence). This CDR3 has 16 amino acids. CDR3 protein: CASSPGLAGESYEQYF. The CDR3 DNA reads as TGTGCCAGCAGCCCGGGACTAGCGGGAGAGTCCTACGAGCAGTACTTC.

The V call is TRBV7-9, the J call TRBJ2-5; 8 bases are shared with TRBD1. V was clipped by 3 bases and J by 5 bases; unmatched bases: 5. The length of the CDR3 is 14 residues. From germline, CDR1 is SEHNR and CDR2 FQNEAQ (reference sequence). CDR3: CASSFPRGQETQYF. In DNA form, the CDR3 reads TGTGCCAGCAGCTTCCCCAGGGGGCAGGAGACCCAGTACTTC.

The J gene is TRBJ1-1, the V gene TRBV5-4; TRBD1 matches at 7 bases. V trimming: 2 bases; J trimming: 5 bases; junction bases outside the gene matches: 9. This CDR3 is 15 amino acids long. CDR1 and CDR2 from the germline V gene are SGHNT and YYREEE (reference sequence). CDR3 loop: CASSFRQGERTEAFF. DNA for the CDR3: TGTGCCAGCAGCTTCCGGCAGGGGGAGCGGACTGAAGCTTTCTTT.

V usage is TRBV29-1 and J usage is TRBJ2-1; 10 bases align to TRBD1. Germline CDR1 SQVTM, CDR2 ANQGSEA. With V trimmed by 2 bases and J by 1 base, 5 bases remained unmatched. The CDR3 covers 16 residues. The CDR3 DNA sequence: TGCAGCGTTGAAAAAGGGACAGGGGCGTCCTACAATGAGCAGTTCTTC. It codes for CSVEKGTGASYNEQFF.

The chain uses TRBV19 and TRBJ1-4; TRBD1 is a possible D gene (5 bases). The CDR3 covers 14 residues. The V and J ends lost 2 bases and 8 bases respectively, with 12 bases between them. CDR1 and CDR2 (germline): LNHDA, SQIVND (reference sequence). CDR3 nucleotide sequence: TGTGCCAGTAGTATACGGGGGATTGGAGAAAAACTGTTTTTT. It codes for CASSIRGIGEKLFF.

The J gene is TRBJ2-7, the V gene TRBV30, with D perhaps matching TRBD1 (6 bases). V was pared by 2 bases and J by 7 bases, with 12 bases between. The CDR3 has 12 residues. Germline V gives CDR1 GTSNPN, CDR2 SVGIG (reference sequence). CDR3 sequence reads: CAWSHSTGEQYF. Written as DNA, the CDR3 is TGTGCCTGGAGTCATTCCACAGGGGAGCAGTACTTC.

The chain links TRBV15 to TRBJ1-4; D may be TRBD1 (5 bases). Germline CDR1 LNHNV, CDR2 YYDKDF (reference sequence). This CDR3 comprises 14 residues. V dropped 1 base and J dropped 6 bases, with 9 bases sitting between them. The CDR3, as DNA: TGTGCCACCAGCAGAGTAGGAGGGGATGAAAAACTGTTTTTT. Its translation is CATSRVGGDEKLFF.

J is TRBJ2-7 and V is TRBV5-4, with 9 bases lining up with TRBD2. Germline trimming cut 4 bases from V and 4 bases from J; bases unmatched to any gene: 12. The CDR3 spans 16 residues. The germline V gene encodes CDR1 SGHNT and CDR2 YYREEE (reference sequence). Here the CDR3 reads CASSEGGASGIYEQYF. The CDR3 DNA sequence: TGTGCCAGCAGCGAAGGGGGCGCTAGCGGGATTTACGAGCAGTACTTC.

The chain has TRBV4-3 and TRBJ2-7; tentatively, D is TRBD1 (6 bases). Germline CDR1 is LGHNA and CDR2 is YSLEER. The length of the CDR3 is 14 residues. V lost 5 bases to trimming and J lost 6 bases, with 17 bases between them. CDR3 in DNA: TGCGCCAGCAGCGGGACACCGGGCTGGGGCGAGCAGTACTTC. This sequence encodes CASSGTPGWGEQYF.

This sequence joins TRBV30 and TRBJ1-1, with a weak D call TRBD1 (6 bases). CDR1 GTSNPN and CDR2 SVGIG come from the germline V gene (reference sequence). The CDR3 is 12 residues long. V dropped 8 bases and J dropped 2 bases, with 12 bases sitting between them. The CDR3 loop is CAGNRDNTEAFF. In nucleotides, the CDR3 is TGTGCCGGCAACAGGGACAACACTGAAGCTTTCTTT.

The genes are TRBV19 and TRBJ1-2; no clear D gene. Looked up from germline, CDR1 is LNHDA and CDR2 is SQIVND (reference sequence). Between the trimmed V and J ends, which lost 0 bases and 8 bases, there was a span of 10 bases. This CDR3 has 13 amino acids. The CDR3 protein is CASSIEETGGYTF. The CDR3 coding sequence is TGTGCCAGTAGTATAGAGGAGACGGGAGGCTACACCTTC.